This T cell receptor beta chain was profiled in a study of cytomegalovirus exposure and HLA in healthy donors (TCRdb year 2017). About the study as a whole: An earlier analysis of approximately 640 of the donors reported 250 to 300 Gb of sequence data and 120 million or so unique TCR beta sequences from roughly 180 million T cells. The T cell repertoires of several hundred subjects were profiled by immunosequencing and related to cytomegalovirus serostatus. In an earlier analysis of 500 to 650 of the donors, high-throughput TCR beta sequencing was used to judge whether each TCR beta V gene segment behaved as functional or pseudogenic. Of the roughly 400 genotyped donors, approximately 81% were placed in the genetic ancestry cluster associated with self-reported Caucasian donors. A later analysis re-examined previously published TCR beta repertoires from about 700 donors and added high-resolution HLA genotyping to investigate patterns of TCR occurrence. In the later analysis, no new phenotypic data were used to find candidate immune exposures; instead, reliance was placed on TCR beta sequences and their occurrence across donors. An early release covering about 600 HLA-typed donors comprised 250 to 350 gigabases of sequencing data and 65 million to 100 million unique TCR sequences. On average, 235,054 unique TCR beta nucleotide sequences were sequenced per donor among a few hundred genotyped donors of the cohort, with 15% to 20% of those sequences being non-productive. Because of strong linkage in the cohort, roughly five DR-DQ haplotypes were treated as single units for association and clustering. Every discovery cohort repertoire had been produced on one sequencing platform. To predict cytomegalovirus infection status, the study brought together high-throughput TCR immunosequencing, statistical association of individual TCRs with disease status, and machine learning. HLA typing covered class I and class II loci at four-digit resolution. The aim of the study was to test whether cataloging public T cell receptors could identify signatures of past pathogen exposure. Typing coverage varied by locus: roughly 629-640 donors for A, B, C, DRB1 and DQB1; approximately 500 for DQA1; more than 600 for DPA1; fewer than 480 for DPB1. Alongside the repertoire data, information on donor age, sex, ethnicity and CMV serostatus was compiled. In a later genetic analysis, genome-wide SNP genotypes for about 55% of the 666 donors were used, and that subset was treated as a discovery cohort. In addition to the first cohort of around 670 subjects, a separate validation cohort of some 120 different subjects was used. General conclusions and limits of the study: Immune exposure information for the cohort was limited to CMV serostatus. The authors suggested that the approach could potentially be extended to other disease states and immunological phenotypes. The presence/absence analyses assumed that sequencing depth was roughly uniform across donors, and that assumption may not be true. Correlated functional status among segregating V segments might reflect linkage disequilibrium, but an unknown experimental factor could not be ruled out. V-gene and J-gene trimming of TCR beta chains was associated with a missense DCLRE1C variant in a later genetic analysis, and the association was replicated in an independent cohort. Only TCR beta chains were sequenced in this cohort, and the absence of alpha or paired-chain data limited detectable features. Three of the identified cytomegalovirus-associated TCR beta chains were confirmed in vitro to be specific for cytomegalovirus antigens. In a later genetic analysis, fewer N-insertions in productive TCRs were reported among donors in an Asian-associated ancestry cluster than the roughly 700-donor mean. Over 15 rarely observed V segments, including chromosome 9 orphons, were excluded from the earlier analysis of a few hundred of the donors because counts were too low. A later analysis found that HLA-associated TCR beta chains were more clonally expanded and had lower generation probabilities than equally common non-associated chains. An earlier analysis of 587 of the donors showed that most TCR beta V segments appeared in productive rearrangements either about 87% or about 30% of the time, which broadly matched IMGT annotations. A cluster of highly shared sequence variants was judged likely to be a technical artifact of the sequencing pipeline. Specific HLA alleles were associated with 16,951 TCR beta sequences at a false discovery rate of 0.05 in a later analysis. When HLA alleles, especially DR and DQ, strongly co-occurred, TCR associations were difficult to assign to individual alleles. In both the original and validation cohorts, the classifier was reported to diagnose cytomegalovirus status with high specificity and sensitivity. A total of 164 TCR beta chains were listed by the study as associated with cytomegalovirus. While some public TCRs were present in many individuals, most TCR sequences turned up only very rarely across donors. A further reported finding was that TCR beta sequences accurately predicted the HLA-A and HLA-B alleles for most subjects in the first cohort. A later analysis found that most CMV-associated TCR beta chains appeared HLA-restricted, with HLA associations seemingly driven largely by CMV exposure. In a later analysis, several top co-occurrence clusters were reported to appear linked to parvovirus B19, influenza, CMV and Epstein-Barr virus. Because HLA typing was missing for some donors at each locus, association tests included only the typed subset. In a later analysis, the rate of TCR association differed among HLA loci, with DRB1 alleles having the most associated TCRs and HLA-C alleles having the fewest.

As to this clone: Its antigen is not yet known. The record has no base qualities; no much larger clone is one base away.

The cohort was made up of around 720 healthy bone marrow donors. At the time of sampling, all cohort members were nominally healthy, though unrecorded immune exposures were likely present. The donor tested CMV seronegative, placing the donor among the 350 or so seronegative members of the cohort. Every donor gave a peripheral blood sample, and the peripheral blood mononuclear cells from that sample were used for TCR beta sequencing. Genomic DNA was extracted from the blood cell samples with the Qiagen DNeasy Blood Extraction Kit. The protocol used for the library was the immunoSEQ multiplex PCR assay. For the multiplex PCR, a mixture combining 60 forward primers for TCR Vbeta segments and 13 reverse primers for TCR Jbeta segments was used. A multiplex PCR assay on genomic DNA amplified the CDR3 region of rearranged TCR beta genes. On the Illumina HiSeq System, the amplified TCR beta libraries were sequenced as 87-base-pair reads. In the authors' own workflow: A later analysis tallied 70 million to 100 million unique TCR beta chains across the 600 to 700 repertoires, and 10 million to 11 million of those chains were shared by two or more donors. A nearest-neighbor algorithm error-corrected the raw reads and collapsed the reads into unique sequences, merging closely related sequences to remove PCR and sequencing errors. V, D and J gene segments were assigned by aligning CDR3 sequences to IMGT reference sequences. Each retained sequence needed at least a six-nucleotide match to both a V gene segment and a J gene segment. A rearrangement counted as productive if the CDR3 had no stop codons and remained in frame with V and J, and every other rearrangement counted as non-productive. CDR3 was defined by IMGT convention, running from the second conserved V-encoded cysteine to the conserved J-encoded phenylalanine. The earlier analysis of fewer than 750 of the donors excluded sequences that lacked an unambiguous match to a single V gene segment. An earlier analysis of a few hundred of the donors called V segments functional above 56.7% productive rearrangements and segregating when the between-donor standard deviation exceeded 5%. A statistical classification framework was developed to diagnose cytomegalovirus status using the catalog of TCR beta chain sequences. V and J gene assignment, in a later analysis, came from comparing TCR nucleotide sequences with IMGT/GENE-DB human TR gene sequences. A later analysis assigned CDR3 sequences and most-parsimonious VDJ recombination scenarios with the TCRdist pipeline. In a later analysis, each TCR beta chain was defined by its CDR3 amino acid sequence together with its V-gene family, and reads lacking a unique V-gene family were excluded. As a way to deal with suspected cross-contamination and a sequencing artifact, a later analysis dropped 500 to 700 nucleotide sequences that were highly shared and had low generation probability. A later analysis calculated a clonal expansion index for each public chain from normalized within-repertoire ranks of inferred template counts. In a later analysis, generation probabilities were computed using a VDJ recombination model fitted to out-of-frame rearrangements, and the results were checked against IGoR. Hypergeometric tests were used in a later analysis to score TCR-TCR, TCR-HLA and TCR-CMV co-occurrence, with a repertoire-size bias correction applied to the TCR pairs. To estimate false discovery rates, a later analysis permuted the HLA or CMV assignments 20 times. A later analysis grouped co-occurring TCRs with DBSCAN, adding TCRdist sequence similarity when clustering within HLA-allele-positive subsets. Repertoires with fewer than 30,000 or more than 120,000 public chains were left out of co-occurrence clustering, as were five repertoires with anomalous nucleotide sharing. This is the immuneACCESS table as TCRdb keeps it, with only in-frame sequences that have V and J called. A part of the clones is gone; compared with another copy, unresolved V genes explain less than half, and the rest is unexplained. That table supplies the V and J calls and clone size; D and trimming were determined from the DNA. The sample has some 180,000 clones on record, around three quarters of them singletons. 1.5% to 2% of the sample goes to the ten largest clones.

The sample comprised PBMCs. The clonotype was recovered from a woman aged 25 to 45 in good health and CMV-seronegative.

The DNA is TGCGCCAGCAGCTTGGCCGCGGGGGAGCAGTACTTC. It translates to CASSLAAGEQYF. The V and J segments used are TRBV5-1 and TRBJ2-7; the D gene is perhaps TRBD2, from 6 matching bases. V was cut back by 0 bases and J by 7 bases, leaving a gap of 8 bases between them. From the germline V gene, CDR1 is SGHRS and CDR2 is YFSETQ. The CDR3 holds 12 amino acids from the cysteine to the phenylalanine. CDR3 DNA only is kept here, 36 bases in frame from base 1.